Each of the 30 T cell receptor beta chains below was sequenced from the same sample in a study of PD-L1 blockade in urothelial cancer. Repertoires were generated with immunoSEQ multiplex PCR, while TCRdb's copy carries only in-frame clones and drops some. The sample contains about 69,000 clones, 85% to 90% of which appear only once. The material was PBMCs, obtained around atezolizumab (anti-PD-L1) treatment. These receptors all stem from a man in his 60s with urothelial cancer.

This clone has a handful of counts. The chain carries TRBV19 and TRBJ2-1; the match to TRBD2 covers 7 bases. Germline loops: CDR1 LNHDA, CDR2 SQIVND (reference sequence). CDR3 length: 17 residues. V trimming: 4 bases; J trimming: 0 bases; junction bases outside the gene matches: 9. Here the CDR3 DNA reads TGTGCCAGTAGTAGGATCGGGCGGGGGAGCTCCTACAATGAGCAGTTCTTC. Its protein is CASSRIGRGSSYNEQFF.

This rearrangement joins TRBV30 to TRBJ1-4; a possible D gene is TRBD1 (5 bases). Germline CDR1 GTSNPN, CDR2 SVGIG (reference sequence). The CDR3 sequence is 16 residues long. V was pared by 1 base and J by 0 bases, with 12 bases between. The CDR3: CAWSGGDVATNEKLFF. In nucleotides, the CDR3 is TGTGCCTGGAGTGGGGGGGACGTTGCAACTAATGAAAAACTGTTTTTT.

The V gene is TRBV6-6, the J gene TRBJ1-5; 8 positions agree with TRBD1. Unmatched junction bases numbered 11, after V lost 6 bases and J lost 7 bases. Germline CDR1 MNHNY, CDR2 SVGAGI (reference sequence). The CDR3 length is 15 residues. The DNA for the CDR3 is TGTGCCAGCAGCTCGGACAGGGCCTATGGGCAGCCCCAGCATTTT. Translating gives CASSSDRAYGQPQHF.

This chain uses TRBV19 with TRBJ1-2; a possible D gene is TRBD1 (5 bases). The CDR3 length is 11 residues. The germline V and J ends were trimmed by 4 bases and 7 bases, with 7 bases remaining between them. Germline lookup yields CDR1 LNHDA and CDR2 SQIVND (reference sequence). The CDR3 nucleotides are TGTGCCAGTAGTAACAGGTTTGGCTACACCTTC. It specifies CASSNRFGYTF.

The table lists this clone with a count of one. V and J are TRBV28 and TRBJ2-5, with D possibly matching TRBD1 (6 bases). The length of the CDR3 is 14 residues. Looked up from germline, CDR1 is MDHEN and CDR2 is SYDVKM. V was cut by 5 bases and J by 2 bases, with 12 bases left in between. This CDR3 reads CASSRGTTQETQYF. In DNA form, the CDR3 reads TGTGCCAGCAGTAGGGGGACAACTCAAGAGACCCAGTACTTC.

The chain has TRBV2 and TRBJ1-3; D not certain. CDR3 length: 14 residues. V shed 6 bases and J shed 3 bases, with 12 bases lying between them. CDR1 is SNHLY, CDR2 FYNNEI, per germline. CDR3 bases: TGTGCCAGCAGCGAGCCTCATCATGGAAACACCATATATTTT. Residues: CASSEPHHGNTIYF.

The chain joins TRBV19 to TRBJ2-7; maybe TRBD1 (5 bases). The CDR3 runs 13 residues. The germline V and J ends were trimmed by 5 bases and 2 bases, with 10 bases remaining between them. Germline CDR1 and CDR2: LNHDA and SQIVND (reference sequence). DNA for the CDR3: TGTGCCAGTAGTTTGACGGACACCTACGAGCAGTACTTC. Residues: CASSLTDTYEQYF.

The chain uses TRBV5-1 and TRBJ2-5, with 10 positions matching TRBD1. The CDR3 is made up of 16 amino acids. V trimming: 4 bases; J trimming: 5 bases; junction bases outside the gene matches: 11. Germline CDR1 and CDR2: SGHRS and YFSETQ. CDR3 in DNA: TGCGCCAGCAGCCCACAGGACAGGGGGACGGGGGAGACCCAGTACTTC. Protein product: CASSPQDRGTGETQYF.

The chain joins TRBV6-6 to TRBJ1-1; a possible D gene is TRBD1 (5 bases). The V gene's germline CDR1 is MNHNY and CDR2 SVGAGI (reference sequence). CDR3 size: 13 residues. Trimming cost V 6 bases and J 6 bases, with 14 bases left between them. The CDR3 nucleotides are TGTGCCAGCAGAAAAGGGGAGGGAGCTGAAGCTTTCTTT. It codes for CASRKGEGAEAFF.

The rearrangement joins TRBV10-3 to TRBJ2-3, with 9 nucleotides matching TRBD1. V shed 0 bases, J shed 0 bases, and the junction held 7 bases outside the gene matches. This CDR3 has 18 amino acids. Germline loops: CDR1 ENHRY, CDR2 SYGVKD. In DNA form, the CDR3 reads TGTGCCATCAGTGAGTCGTTTTATGGACAGGGGAGCACAGATACGCAGTATTTT. It encodes CAISESFYGQGSTDTQYF.

This sequence joins TRBV6-6 and TRBJ2-7; 11 nucleotides align to TRBD2. The V gene's germline CDR1 is MNHNY and CDR2 SVGAGI (reference sequence). V dropped 4 bases and J dropped 7; count of bases not matched to a gene: 9. The CDR3 loop spans 15 amino acids. The CDR3 coding sequence is TGTGCCAGCAGTTCCACTCGACTAGCGGGGAATGAGCAGTACTTC. This encodes CASSSTRLAGNEQYF.

This clone showed up just once. The chain links TRBV5-4 to TRBJ2-3, with 7 positions matching TRBD2. Germline V gene data show CDR1 as SGHNT and CDR2 as YYREEE (reference sequence). There are 16 residues in the CDR3. V trimming: 3 bases; J trimming: 2 bases; junction bases outside the gene matches: 9. The CDR3 region is CASSSYSSGYTDTQYF. Here the CDR3 DNA reads TGTGCCAGCAGCTCCTACTCTAGCGGATACACAGATACGCAGTATTTT.

The table lists this clone with a count of one. V usage is TRBV2 and J usage is TRBJ1-2, with D possibly TRBD1 on 5 matching bases. Germline V gene sequence: CDR1 SNHLY, CDR2 FYNNEI. The CDR3 covers 13 residues. V gave up 0 bases and J gave up 8 bases, with 10 bases separating them. This CDR3 reads CASSEAGRGGYTF. CDR3 DNA: TGTGCCAGCAGTGAAGCAGGGAGGGGAGGCTACACCTTC.

The genes are TRBV5-5 and TRBJ1-6; D unresolved. The CDR3 consists of 20 residues. Trimming removed 2 bases from V and 0 bases from J, with 21 bases in between. Germline-derived CDR1 and CDR2 are SGHKS and YYEKEE (reference sequence). CDR3 sequence: CASSFYYNSYSDSYNSPLHF. CDR3 sequence (DNA): TGTGCCAGCAGCTTTTATTACAACAGCTATAGTGACTCCTATAATTCACCCCTCCACTTT.

This rearrangement joins TRBV18 to TRBJ2-3; weak D call: TRBD2 (5 bases). The CDR3 length is 13 residues. Germline V lookup: CDR1 KGHSH, CDR2 LQKENI. V was cut by 3 bases and J by 3 bases, with 7 bases left in between. This CDR3 is CASSPRETDTQYF. The CDR3 nucleotides read TGTGCCAGCTCACCGAGGGAGACAGATACGCAGTATTTT.

This rearrangement joins TRBV29-1 to TRBJ2-7; 9 nucleotides align to TRBD2. V was clipped by 7 bases and J by 6 bases; unmatched bases: 7. Germline V gives CDR1 SQVTM, CDR2 ANQGSEA. The length of the CDR3 is 12 residues. The chain's CDR3 is CSGLAGLGEQYF. DNA of the CDR3: TGCAGCGGCCTAGCGGGATTAGGCGAGCAGTACTTC.

The J gene is TRBJ2-7, the V gene TRBV28, with 11 nucleotides matching TRBD1. The germline gives CDR1 MDHEN, CDR2 SYDVKM. The ends lost 5 bases at V and 4 bases at J; junction bases unmatched: 10. The CDR3 covers 16 residues. The CDR3 spells CASSLIWTGGGYEQYF. The DNA of the CDR3 is TGTGCCAGCAGTCTCATTTGGACAGGGGGCGGATACGAGCAGTACTTC.

The chain has TRBV7-2 and TRBJ2-3, with D perhaps TRBD2 (5 bases). V dropped 5 bases and J dropped 0 bases, with 12 bases sitting between them. CDR1 SGHTA and CDR2 FQGNSA come from the germline V gene. The CDR3 consists of 15 residues. The CDR3 nucleotides are TGTGCCAGCAGCCCAGGCGGACTCAGCACAGATACGCAGTATTTT. Protein: CASSPGGLSTDTQYF.

The J gene is TRBJ1-5, the V gene TRBV27; 7 bases are shared with TRBD1. From germline, CDR1 is MNHEY and CDR2 SMNVEV (reference sequence). V trimming: 6 bases; J trimming: 3 bases; junction bases outside the gene matches: 5. CDR3 length: 14 amino acids. This chain's CDR3 is CASRPGQYNQPQHF. In DNA, the CDR3 is TGTGCCAGCAGGCCGGGACAGTACAATCAGCCCCAGCATTTT.

The rearrangement joins TRBV6-5 to TRBJ1-2; TRBD1 might be the D (5 bases). Trimming stripped 7 bases from V and 1 base from J, with 16 bases between. The length of the CDR3 is 15 residues. Germline CDR1 is MNHEY and CDR2 is SVGAGI. CDR3 sequence: CASKRDFTSNYGYTF. The DNA of the CDR3 is TGTGCCAGCAAACGGGACTTCACCAGTAACTATGGCTACACCTTC.

The chain employs TRBV5-1 and TRBJ1-2; 11 bases line up with TRBD1. The CDR3 is 15 amino acids. The V gene end was trimmed by 2 bases and the J gene end by 4 bases; junction bases not matched to a gene: 4. Germline lookup yields CDR1 SGHRS and CDR2 YFSETQ. The CDR3 DNA reads as TGCGCCAGCAGCTTCGGGACAGGGGGGGTCTATGGCTACACCTTC. This sequence encodes CASSFGTGGVYGYTF.

This clone was counted once. J is TRBJ2-7 and V is TRBV11-2; 8 positions agree with TRBD1. CDR1 is SGHAT and CDR2 is FQNNGV in the germline V gene. With 1 base clipped from V and 5 bases from J, the junction kept 7 bases outside the gene matches. The CDR3 spans 15 residues. This CDR3 is CASSLGRTGLHEQYF. The CDR3 DNA reads as TGTGCCAGCAGCTTAGGTAGGACAGGGCTCCACGAGCAGTACTTC.

CDR3 in DNA: TGTGCCAGCAGCGAAAAGGACAGGCCTACTCTCGTACCATCAAGCTCCTATAATTCACCCCTCCACTTT. This translates into CASSEKDRPTLVPSSSYNSPLHF. This chain uses TRBV21-1 with TRBJ1-6; TRBD1 was called by the table and not checked on the DNA. TRBV21-1 is listed as a pseudogene. CDR3 size: 23 residues.

The chain is built from TRBV5-1 and TRBJ1-4; no firm D call. There are 13 residues in the CDR3. Per germline, CDR1 SGHRS and CDR2 YFSETQ. V was trimmed by 0 bases and J by 5 bases, leaving 5 bases between them. In DNA form, the CDR3 reads TGCGCCAGCAGCTTGGAACAGAATGAAAAACTGTTTTTT. Amino acids: CASSLEQNEKLFF.

The J gene is TRBJ1-2, the V gene TRBV5-4; TRBD1 aligns across 8 bases. In germline, CDR1 is SGHNT, CDR2 YYREEE (reference sequence). V lost 3 bases, J lost 8 bases, and 9 bases stayed unmatched. The CDR3 loop spans 14 amino acids. CDR3 in amino acids: CASSWKDRVSGYTF. The CDR3 DNA sequence: TGTGCCAGCAGCTGGAAGGACAGGGTATCCGGCTACACCTTC.

The table lists this clone with a count of one. The chain uses TRBV30 and TRBJ2-7; D perhaps matches TRBD2 (6 bases). Germline assignment: CDR1 GTSNPN and CDR2 SVGIG (reference sequence). The CDR3 length is 11 residues. Trimming shortened V by 5 bases and J by 3 bases, and 8 bases separated the two germline ends. CDR3 nucleotide sequence: TGTGCCTGGGTCGGGGGCTACGAGCAGTACTTC. Amino acid sequence: CAWVGGYEQYF.

The chain couples TRBV2 to TRBJ2-1, with 11 nucleotides matching TRBD2. Germline-derived CDR1 and CDR2 are SNHLY and FYNNEI. Trimming took 6 bases from V and 10 from J; bases not matched to a gene: 11. The CDR3 contains 15 residues. CDR3 sequence (DNA): TGTGCCAGCAGAGCAACCGGGACTAGCGGAGTAGAGCAGTTCTTC. Protein: CASRATGTSGVEQFF.

This chain connects TRBV18 to TRBJ2-7; a weak D match, TRBD1 (6 bases). Germline V lookup: CDR1 KGHSH, CDR2 LQKENI. V lost 4 bases to trimming and J lost 0 bases, with 16 bases between them. The CDR3 length is 16 residues. This CDR3 reads CASSRIAGAGSYEQYF. DNA of the CDR3: TGTGCCAGCTCACGGATTGCAGGGGCGGGCTCCTACGAGCAGTACTTC.

The chain is built from TRBV28 and TRBJ1-1, with 7 bases aligning to TRBD1. V lost 7 bases, J lost 5 bases, and 7 bases stayed unmatched. The CDR3 extends over 13 amino acids. Germline V lookup: CDR1 MDHEN, CDR2 SYDVKM. For the CDR3, the DNA is TGTGCCAGCAACCAAGGGGGCCGGACTGAAGCTTTCTTT. The encoded protein is CASNQGGRTEAFF.

The chain uses TRBV2 and TRBJ2-1; 9 bases match TRBD1. Germline-derived CDR1 and CDR2 are SNHLY and FYNNEI. This CDR3 contains 15 residues. V lost 6 bases, J lost 0 bases, and 3 bases stayed unmatched. The CDR3 nucleotides are TGTGCCAGCAGGGGGACAGGGAGCTCCTACAATGAGCAGTTCTTC. Translation gives CASRGTGSSYNEQFF.